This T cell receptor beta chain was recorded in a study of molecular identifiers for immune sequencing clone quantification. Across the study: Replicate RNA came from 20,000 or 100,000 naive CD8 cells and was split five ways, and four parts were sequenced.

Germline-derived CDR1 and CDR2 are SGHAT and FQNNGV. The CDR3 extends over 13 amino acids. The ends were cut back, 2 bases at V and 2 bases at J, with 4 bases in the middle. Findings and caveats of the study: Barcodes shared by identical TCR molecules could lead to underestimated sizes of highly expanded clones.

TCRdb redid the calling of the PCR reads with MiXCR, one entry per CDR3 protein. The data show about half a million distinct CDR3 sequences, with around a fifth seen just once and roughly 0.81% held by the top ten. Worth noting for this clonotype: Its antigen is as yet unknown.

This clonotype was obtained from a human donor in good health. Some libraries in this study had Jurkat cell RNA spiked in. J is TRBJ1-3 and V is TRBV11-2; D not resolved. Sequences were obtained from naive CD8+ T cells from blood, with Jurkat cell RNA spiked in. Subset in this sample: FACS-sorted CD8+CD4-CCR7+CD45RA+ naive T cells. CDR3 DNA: TGTGCCAGCAGCTTACATACTGGAAACACCATATATTTT. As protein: CASSLHTGNTIYF.